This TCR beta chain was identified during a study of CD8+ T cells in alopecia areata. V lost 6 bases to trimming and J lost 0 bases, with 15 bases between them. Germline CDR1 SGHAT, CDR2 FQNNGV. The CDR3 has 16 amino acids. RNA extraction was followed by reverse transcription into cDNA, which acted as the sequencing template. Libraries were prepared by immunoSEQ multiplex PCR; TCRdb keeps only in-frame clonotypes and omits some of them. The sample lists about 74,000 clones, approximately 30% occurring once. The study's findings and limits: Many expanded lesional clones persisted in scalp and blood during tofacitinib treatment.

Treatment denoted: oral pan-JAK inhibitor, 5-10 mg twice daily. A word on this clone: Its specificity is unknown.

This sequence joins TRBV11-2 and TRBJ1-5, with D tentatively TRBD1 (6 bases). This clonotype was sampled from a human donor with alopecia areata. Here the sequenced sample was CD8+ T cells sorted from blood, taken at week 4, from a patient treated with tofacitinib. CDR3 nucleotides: TGTGCCAGCAGTCTCGAGGGGGTTTATAGCAATCAGCCCCAGCATTTT. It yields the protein CASSLEGVYSNQPQHF.